This passage covers 17 T cell receptor beta chains from one sample sequenced in a study of blood T cell repertoires in COVID-19. Method: immunoSEQ multiplex PCR; TCRdb's copy keeps in-frame clones and lacks some. The profile shows around 250,000 clones, over 65% of them singletons. Sequenced input: peripheral blood. The source is a man between 60 and 75 years old who had recovered from COVID-19.

The rearrangement joins TRBV19 to TRBJ2-4; maybe TRBD1 (6 bases). The length of the CDR3 is 16 residues. Deletions cut 4 bases from V and 0 bases from J, with 13 bases between. Germline assignment: CDR1 LNHDA and CDR2 SQIVND (reference sequence). The CDR3 region is CASSSSGALAKNIQYF. CDR3 nucleotide sequence: TGTGCCAGTAGTAGTTCAGGGGCTTTAGCCAAAAACATTCAGTACTTC. The full variable domain, its missing parts supplied by reference TRBV19 and TRBJ2-4, is DGGITQSPKYLFRKEGQNVTLSCEQNLNHDAMYWYRQDPGQGLRLIYYSQIVNDFQKGDIAEGYSVSREKKESFPLTVTSAQKNPTAFYLCASSSSGALAKNIQYFGAGTRLSVL.

V and J are TRBV6-5 and TRBJ1-6; 7 nucleotides match TRBD1. Trimming removed 5 bases from V and 9 bases from J; junction bases left unmatched: 10. Germline CDR1 is MNHEY and CDR2 is SVGAGI. The CDR3 runs to 15 residues. CDR3 nucleotide sequence: TGTGCCAGCAGTCCCGGAGGCAGGGGGATTTCACCCCTCCACTTT. Protein: CASSPGGRGISPLHF.

Written as DNA, the CDR3 is TGTGCCAGCACTAAAGGGATACAGGGAGGGCTAAATCAGCCCCAGCATTTT. It specifies CASTKGIQGGLNQPQHF. The V call is TRBV28, the J call TRBJ1-5, with D possibly being TRBD1 (6 bases). Trimming pared 7 bases from V and 4 bases from J, leaving 23 bases between. Germline lookup yields CDR1 MDHEN and CDR2 SYDVKM. CDR3 size: 17 residues.

This clone was counted a few times. The chain has TRBV10-3 and TRBJ2-7, with TRBD1 matching over 7 bases. V lost 2 bases and J lost 4; bases outside the gene matches: 5. From germline, CDR1 is ENHRY and CDR2 SYGVKD. The length of the CDR3 is 14 residues. The CDR3 nucleotides are TGTGCCATCAGTGAGCGGGGACAGTTATACGAGCAGTACTTC. Translated: CAISERGQLYEQYF.

About this clone: Compared with germline, one end of the junction differs, possibly owing to a read error. The gene calls are TRBV29-1 and TRBJ2-2; the match to TRBD2 covers 9 bases. The CDR3 contains 14 residues. The germline V gene encodes CDR1 SQVTM and CDR2 ANQGSEA. The CDR3 DNA reads as TGCAGCGCTGAATCGCCTAGCGGGGCCGGGGAGCTGTTTTTT. Translated: CSAESPSGAGELFF.

The chain employs TRBV12-3 or TRBV12-4 and TRBJ1-1, with 7 bases that match TRBD1. The CDR3 is 13 residues long. The J segment lost 5 bases and the V segment lost 6 bases, leaving 6 bases of the junction unmatched. This chain's CDR3 is CASRFDRVTEAFF. CDR3 coding DNA: TGTGCCAGCAGGTTCGACAGGGTGACTGAAGCTTTCTTT.

The chain uses TRBV10-2 and TRBJ2-1, with 10 bases matching TRBD2. CDR1 is WSHSY and CDR2 is SAAADI in the germline V gene. The V segment lost 6 bases and the J segment 5 bases; nucleotides outside the gene matches: 4. This CDR3 contains 14 residues. The CDR3 reads CASRTSGFDNEQFF. The CDR3 nucleotides read TGCGCCAGCAGGACTAGCGGGTTCGACAATGAGCAGTTCTTC.

J is TRBJ2-1 and V is TRBV5-4; 8 bases are a match to TRBD2. V was pared by 2 bases and J by 8 bases, with 12 bases of the junction left unmatched. This CDR3 is built from 16 residues. The germline V gene encodes CDR1 SGHNT and CDR2 YYREEE (reference sequence). The CDR3 DNA reads as TGTGCCAGCAGCTTACCTTTGAGCGGGGGAGGATATGAGCAGTTCTTC. Its translation is CASSLPLSGGGYEQFF.

This chain uses TRBV6-5 with TRBJ1-1; TRBD1 matches 8 bases. The germline V gene encodes CDR1 MNHEY and CDR2 SVGAGI. The CDR3 spans 16 residues. V lost 2 bases, J lost 3 bases, and 8 bases stayed unmatched. CDR3 residues: CASSYPMGQDHTEAFF. CDR3 in DNA: TGTGCCAGCAGTTACCCTATGGGACAGGATCACACTGAAGCTTTCTTT.

The V gene is TRBV9, the J gene TRBJ2-5; 8 bases are shared with TRBD1. Unmatched junction bases numbered 4, after V lost 4 bases and J lost 2 bases. The germline V gene encodes CDR1 SGDLS and CDR2 YYNGEE. CDR3 length: 14 amino acids. The CDR3 bases are TGTGCCAGCAGCCCAGGACAGGGTCAAGAGACCCAGTACTTC. Its protein product is CASSPGQGQETQYF.

This clone was observed a few times. This rearrangement joins TRBV19 to TRBJ2-5; TRBD2 might be the D (5 bases). Germline V gives CDR1 LNHDA, CDR2 SQIVND (reference sequence). The CDR3 extends over 13 amino acids. V was pared by 5 bases and J by 5 bases, with 12 bases between. The CDR3 here is CASSPWGAETQYF. Here the CDR3 DNA reads TGTGCCAGTAGTCCGTGGGGAGCGGAGACCCAGTACTTC.

The rearrangement joins TRBV19 to TRBJ2-1; D is possibly TRBD1 (6 bases). The V end lost 1 base, the J end lost 8 bases, and 12 bases lay between the germline ends. The CDR3 length is 14 residues. Germline V gene sequence: CDR1 LNHDA, CDR2 SQIVND (reference sequence). The CDR3 bases are TGTGCCAGTAGTATAGTAGGGGGTATCGATGAGCAGTTCTTC. It is translated as CASSIVGGIDEQFF.

The chain employs TRBV5-1 and TRBJ1-1, with D possibly being TRBD1 (5 bases). This CDR3 spans 15 amino acids. Germline CDR1 SGHRS, CDR2 YFSETQ. The V end lost 4 bases, the J end lost 7 bases, and 20 bases lay between the germline ends. The CDR3 is CASSATWQGAGEAFF. CDR3 nucleotides: TGCGCCAGCAGCGCGACTTGGCAGGGAGCGGGTGAAGCTTTCTTT.

This clone has only one observation. The chain has TRBV12-3 or TRBV12-4 and TRBJ1-1; TRBD1 might be the D (5 bases). There are 13 residues in the CDR3. The germline V and J ends were trimmed by 9 bases and 3 bases, with 14 bases remaining between them. Here the CDR3 reads CASIRGGDTEAFF. The CDR3 coding sequence is TGTGCCAGTATAAGGGGAGGGGACACTGAAGCTTTCTTT.

The CDR3 DNA sequence: TGTGCCAGCAGAATAGGGACAAACTCCTATAATTCACCCCTCCACTTT. Amino acid sequence: CASRIGTNSYNSPLHF. This chain links TRBV2 with TRBJ1-6, with D perhaps matching TRBD1 (6 bases). CDR1 and CDR2 from the germline V gene are SNHLY and FYNNEI. The CDR3 spans 16 residues. V gave up 6 bases and J gave up 0 bases, with 12 bases separating them.

V usage is TRBV15 and J usage is TRBJ2-1, with D perhaps TRBD2 (6 bases). The length of the CDR3 is 14 residues. With 4 bases removed from V and 14 bases from J, the gap between germline ends came to 21 bases. Germline CDR1 LNHNV, CDR2 YYDKDF (reference sequence). CDR3 amino acids: CATSTLGTERAKFF. For the CDR3, the DNA is TGTGCCACCAGCACTTTGGGGACGGAGCGGGCTAAGTTCTTC.

The chain couples TRBV6-5 to TRBJ1-4; 9 bases are shared with TRBD1. V was clipped by 4 bases and J by 8 bases; unmatched bases: 8. Germline CDR1 is MNHEY and CDR2 is SVGAGI. This CDR3 region has 15 residues. CDR3 residues: CASSWGTGRGEKLFF. In DNA form, the CDR3 reads TGTGCCAGCAGTTGGGGGACAGGGCGAGGAGAAAAACTGTTTTTT.